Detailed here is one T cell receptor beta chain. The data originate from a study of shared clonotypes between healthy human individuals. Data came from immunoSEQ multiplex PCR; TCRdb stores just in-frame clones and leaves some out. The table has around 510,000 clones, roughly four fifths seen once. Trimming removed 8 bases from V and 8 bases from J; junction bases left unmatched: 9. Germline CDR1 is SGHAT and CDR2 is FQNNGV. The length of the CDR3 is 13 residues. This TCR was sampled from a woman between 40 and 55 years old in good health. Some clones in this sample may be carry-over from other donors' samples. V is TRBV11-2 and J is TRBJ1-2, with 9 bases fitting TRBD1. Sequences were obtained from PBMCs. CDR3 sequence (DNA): TGTGCCAGCGGAGTGGGGGGACAGGGAGGCTACACCTTC. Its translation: CASGVGGQGGYTF.